The clone carrying this TCR beta chain has a count of ten or more. No antigen is known for it. Individuals who donated were healthy Caucasians from Russia aged 6 to 90. Each donor's blood draw was 8.5 to 10 milliliters of peripheral blood. Isolated per sample were at least 6 million PBMCs. The sample originates from a study of blood T cells in healthy people across ages. Overall study results and limits: Estimated diversity, derived from one million T cells, was regarded as an underestimate.

Primed by a sample-barcoded 5' primer and a J-beta primer mix, a second PCR proceeded for about 6 to 12 cycles. TCRdb reprocessed the 5' RACE reads via MiXCR and lists one record per CDR3 protein. The sample records 1.5 million to 2 million distinct CDR3 sequences, 28% being singletons. With 5 bases clipped from V and 4 bases from J, the junction kept 10 bases outside the gene matches. CDR1 and CDR2 from the germline V gene are SGHTA and FQGNSA. The CDR3 sequence is 15 residues long. This chain joins TRBV7-2 and TRBJ2-7, with 8 nucleotides matching TRBD1. This TCR was sampled from a woman aged 25 to 39 in good health. Sequenced material: blood. CDR3 in amino acids: CASSMNGQGRYEQYF. The CDR3 nucleotides are TGTGCCAGCAGCATGAATGGACAGGGAAGGTACGAGCAGTACTTC.